The 22 T cell receptor beta chains in this list originate from one sample, sequenced in a study of T-cell memory formation after mild COVID-19. TCRdb recomputed calls from the 5' RACE reads with MiXCR, one row per CDR3 protein. The sample holds about 250,000 distinct CDR3 sequences, under 20% seen once. Sequencing input: PBMCs or a T cell subset sorted from them (not recorded which). These receptors all come from a man aged 18 to 30 who had mild COVID-19 (a few samples of this study predate the infection). Cell type and time point are not known.

The chain joins TRBV7-2 to TRBJ1-1; TRBD1 matches at 7 bases. This CDR3 region has 14 residues. Per the germline V gene, CDR1 is SGHTA and CDR2 is FQGNSA. V lost 4 bases, J lost 1 base, and 3 bases stayed unmatched. The CDR3 nucleotides are TGTGCCAGCAGCTCGACAGGGTGGAACACTGAAGCTTTCTTT. It yields the protein CASSSTGWNTEAFF.

This sequence joins TRBV29-1 and TRBJ2-1; D not certain. CDR1 SQVTM and CDR2 ANQGSEA come from the germline V gene. CDR3 size: 10 residues. CDR3 protein: CSAGDNEQFF. The DNA of the CDR3 is TGCAGTGCTGGAGACAATGAGCAGTTCTTC.

This clonotype was recorded many times. The V gene is TRBV19, the J gene TRBJ2-7, with D perhaps matching TRBD1 (6 bases). Germline V lookup: CDR1 LNHDA, CDR2 SQIVND (reference sequence). The CDR3 has 14 amino acids. V was shortened by 5 bases and J by 1 base, with 12 bases between the two germline ends. Here the CDR3 reads CASSPWDTSYEQYF. DNA of the CDR3: TGTGCCAGTAGTCCTTGGGACACATCCTACGAGCAGTACTTC.

This chain joins TRBV10-3 and TRBJ2-5, with 8 bases lining up with TRBD2. CDR1 is ENHRY, CDR2 SYGVKD, per germline. V lost 2 bases and J lost 3; bases outside the gene matches: 8. CDR3 size: 16 residues. This CDR3 is CAISEGLLAEEETQYF. As DNA, the CDR3 is TGTGCCATCAGTGAGGGGTTACTAGCGGAGGAAGAGACCCAGTACTTC.

V usage is TRBV5-1 and J usage is TRBJ1-4; maybe TRBD1 (6 bases). Deletions cut 4 bases from V and 5 bases from J, with 18 bases between. In germline, CDR1 is SGHRS, CDR2 YFSETQ. The CDR3 runs to 16 residues. Written as DNA, the CDR3 is TGCGCCAGCAGCAATACCCCGGGGACATACAATGAAAAACTGTTTTTT. The encoded protein is CASSNTPGTYNEKLFF.

The chain carries TRBV12-3 or TRBV12-4 and TRBJ2-7, with 7 nucleotides matching TRBD1. The ends lost 6 bases at V and 2 bases at J; junction bases unmatched: 13. This CDR3 spans 16 amino acids. The CDR3 sequence: CASSHLGQRIAYEQYF. The DNA of the CDR3 is TGTGCCAGCAGCCACCTGGGACAGAGAATTGCCTACGAGCAGTACTTC.

The V and J genes are TRBV12-3 or TRBV12-4 and TRBJ1-2; D unresolved. Trimming removed 6 bases from V and 6 bases from J, with 8 bases in between. The CDR3 is 11 amino acids. The CDR3, as DNA: TGTGCCAGCAGGTCAATGGATGGCTACACCTTC. The encoded protein is CASRSMDGYTF.

There are a few counts of this clonotype. The chain carries TRBV2 and TRBJ1-1, with unresolved D. There are 14 residues in the CDR3. Trimming removed 4 bases at V and 1 base at J, with 10 bases between. The germline gives CDR1 SNHLY, CDR2 FYNNEI. Here the CDR3 reads CASSGGQENTEAFF. Written as DNA, the CDR3 is TGTGCCAGCAGTGGAGGGCAGGAGAACACTGAAGCTTTCTTT. The entire variable domain, with the rest obtained from reference TRBV2 and TRBJ1-1, is as follows: EPEVTQTPSHQVTQMGQEVILRCVPISNHLYFYWYRQILGQKVEFLVSFYNNEISEKSEIFDDQFSVERPDGSNFTLKIRSTKLEDSAMYFCASSGGQENTEAFFGQGTRLTVV.

In its sample, this clonotype was seen many times. J is TRBJ2-3 and V is TRBV10-3, with D hard to call. Trimming took 5 bases from V and 4 from J, leaving 4 bases between them. The CDR3 runs 11 residues. Germline values: CDR1 ENHRY, CDR2 SYGVKD. In nucleotides, the CDR3 is TGTGCCATCAGTCGTGCAGATACGCAGTATTTT. This encodes CAISRADTQYF.

This clonotype was detected only a few times. This rearrangement joins TRBV6-5 to TRBJ2-7; TRBD2 matches 11 bases. Germline CDR1 reads MNHEY; CDR2 reads SVGAGI. V lost 6 bases and J lost 4; bases outside the gene matches: 8. The CDR3 has 15 residues. The CDR3 spells CASRSTSGGPYEQYF. The CDR3 coding sequence is TGTGCCAGCAGGTCTACTAGCGGGGGCCCGTACGAGCAGTACTTC.

The chain couples TRBV12-3 or TRBV12-4 to TRBJ2-3; the D is unclear. The CDR3 runs 13 residues. Trimming shortened V by 1 base and J by 5 bases, and 7 bases separated the two germline ends. The CDR3 DNA reads TGTGCCAGCAGTTTAGAGGCGGAAGATACGCAGTATTTT. Protein sequence: CASSLEAEDTQYF.

The table lists this clonotype with a few counts. The chain is built from TRBV20-1 and TRBJ1-2, with D uncertain. V was cut by 0 bases and J by 6 bases, with 11 bases left in between. The CDR3 covers 13 residues. CDR1 and CDR2 from the germline V gene are DFQATT and SNEGSKA (reference sequence). CDR3 nucleotides: TGCAGTGCTAGAGATCGTCTGATGAATGGCTACACCTTC. Protein sequence: CSARDRLMNGYTF.

The genes are TRBV6-5 and TRBJ2-5; D remains unclear. The germline CDR1 and CDR2 sequences are MNHEY and SVGAGI. The V end lost 3 bases, the J end lost 4 bases, and 12 bases lay between the germline ends. The CDR3 length is 14 residues. CDR3 DNA sequence: TGTGCCAGCAGTTATTGGCTAGAAGGAGAGACCCAGTACTTC. Translated: CASSYWLEGETQYF.

V gene TRBV20-1 combines with J gene TRBJ2-5; D unclear. The CDR3 runs 11 residues. V was shortened by 3 bases and J by 1 base, with 3 bases between the two germline ends. Germline CDR1 DFQATT, CDR2 SNEGSKA (reference sequence). CDR3 in DNA: TGCAGTGCTAGTATCCAAGAGACCCAGTACTTC. Its protein is CSASIQETQYF.

V usage is TRBV20-1 and J usage is TRBJ2-2; a weak D match, TRBD2 (6 bases). Trimming shortened V by 3 bases and J by 4 bases, and 12 bases separated the two germline ends. The germline gives CDR1 DFQATT, CDR2 SNEGSKA (reference sequence). CDR3 length: 14 residues. The CDR3 protein is CSASPSAGTGELFF. In DNA, the CDR3 is TGCAGTGCTAGCCCTAGCGCGGGCACCGGGGAGCTGTTTTTT.

V is TRBV7-6 and J is TRBJ1-1; D uncertain. Germline V gene data show CDR1 as SGHVS and CDR2 as FNYEAQ. This CDR3 is built from 13 residues. Trimming cost V 8 bases and J 1 base, with 11 bases left between them. DNA for the CDR3: TGTGCCAGCCTCGGCGCCTCGAACACTGAAGCTTTCTTT. It specifies CASLGASNTEAFF.

The rearrangement joins TRBV24-1 to TRBJ2-5, with TRBD2 matching 14 bases. The germline CDR1 and CDR2 sequences are KGHDR and SFDVKD. This CDR3 is 18 amino acids long. Trimming removed 3 bases from V and 1 base from J; junction bases left unmatched: 6. Written as DNA, the CDR3 is TGTGCCACCAGTGATCCCAGGACTAGCGGGGGGCCCCAAGAGACCCAGTACTTC. This gives the protein CATSDPRTSGGPQETQYF.

There are a few counts of this clonotype. The V and J genes are TRBV7-2 and TRBJ2-7; tentative D call: TRBD2 (5 bases). The V end was cut by 3 bases, the J end by 3 bases, with 9 bases between. This CDR3 is 13 amino acids long. Germline CDR1 is SGHTA and CDR2 is FQGNSA. This chain's CDR3 is CASSFSGYYEQYF. CDR3 nucleotides: TGTGCCAGCAGCTTCTCGGGGTACTACGAGCAGTACTTC.

This sequence joins TRBV18 and TRBJ1-2; 7 bases line up with TRBD1. With 6 bases clipped from V and 4 bases from J, the junction kept 11 bases outside the gene matches. The CDR3 runs 15 residues. Germline V gene lookup returns CDR1 KGHSH and CDR2 LQKENI. CDR3 loop: CASSLGVAGGYGYTF. The CDR3 DNA reads TGTGCCAGCTCCCTAGGAGTCGCAGGGGGCTATGGCTACACCTTC.

This clonotype was seen only a few times. The chain recombines TRBV2 with TRBJ1-1; perhaps TRBD1 as D (6 bases). Trimming removed 7 bases from V and 1 base from J, with 10 bases in between. This CDR3 has 13 residues. Per the germline V gene, CDR1 is SNHLY and CDR2 is FYNNEI. In DNA form, the CDR3 reads TGTGCCAGCACAGGGGAGACGAACACTGAAGCTTTCTTT. Translation gives CASTGETNTEAFF.

Details on this clonotype: This may stem from a read error, because a much larger clone lies one nucleotide away. V usage is TRBV11-2 and J usage is TRBJ2-5; D assignment may be TRBD1 or TRBD2 (5 bases each). Trimming cost V 9 bases and J 14 bases, with 22 bases left between them. Germline assignment: CDR1 SGHAT and CDR2 FQNNGV. The CDR3 extends over 12 amino acids. The CDR3 reads CARSPPGTPAYF. CDR3 DNA: TGTGCCAGAAGCCCTCCCGGGACCCCAGCCTACTTC.

The J gene is TRBJ1-1, the V gene TRBV5-1; TRBD1 agrees at 8 bases. The CDR3 is 16 amino acids. V gave up 3 bases and J gave up 1 base; unmatched junction bases: 8. Germline V gene lookup returns CDR1 SGHRS and CDR2 YFSETQ. In nucleotides, the CDR3 is TGCGCCAGCAGCTCCGGACAGGGAAACCCGAACACTGAAGCTTTCTTT. Its translation: CASSSGQGNPNTEAFF.